A selection of T cell receptor beta chains follows, all from one sample in a study of cytomegalovirus exposure and HLA in healthy donors. Method: immunoSEQ multiplex PCR; TCRdb's copy keeps in-frame clones and lacks some. There are under 200,000 clones in the sample; approximately 79% occur only once, and 11% to 15% lies in the top ten. Sequencing input: PBMCs. The receptor source for this set is a man in his fifties or sixties in good health and CMV-seropositive. Both conserved end residues are part of each CDR3. The order of the fields is clone size, J gene, D gene, V gene, CDR3 DNA, CDR3 protein. The D gene is left open where the match is weak. Some rows have no size entry. The others give once, few or many, or a class for an expanded clone.

. | TRBJ1-6 | TRBD1 | TRBV25-1 | TGTGCCAGCAGTGGCTCAGGGGGCACCTATAATTCACCCCTCCACTTT | CASSGSGGTYNSPLHF
. | TRBJ2-3 | TRBD2 | TRBV29-1 | TGCAGCATCGGGGGAGGGGGCACAGATACGCAGTATTTT | CSIGGGGTDTQYF
. | TRBJ1-2 | . | TRBV29-1 | TGCAGCGTTGAAGATCAGGGGACACCCAGGGGCTACACCTTC | CSVEDQGTPRGYTF
. | TRBJ1-6 | . | TRBV6-1 | TGTGCCAGCAGTGAAATCAGGGGAACCCTCCACTTT | CASSEIRGTLHF
few | TRBJ1-5 | . | TRBV30 | TGTGCCTGGAGTCAGGGAAGCAATCAGCCCCAGCATTTT | CAWSQGSNQPQHF
few | TRBJ2-1 | . | TRBV29-1 | TGCAGCGTTGTCGGTCCTTACAATGAGCAGTTCTTC | CSVVGPYNEQFF
. | TRBJ2-1 | . | TRBV15 | TGTGCCACCAGCAGAGACCCGGGAGTTTTTGGGTTCTTC | CATSRDPGVFGFF
few | TRBJ1-1 | . | TRBV7-2 | TGTGCCAGCAGCCGTAGAGCCCTAAACACTGAAGCTTTCTTT | CASSRRALNTEAFF
. | TRBJ2-3 | TRBD2 | TRBV27 | TGTGCCAGCAGGTCGGGACTAGCGGGGGGACTCGGCCACCTCGGGGGCACAGATACGCAGTATTTT | CASRSGLAGGLGHLGGTDTQYF
few | TRBJ2-1 | TRBD2 | TRBV7-9 | TGTGCCAGCACTCTTGCGGGGGGCTCGTGGAACAATGAGCAGTTCTTC | CASTLAGGSWNNEQFF